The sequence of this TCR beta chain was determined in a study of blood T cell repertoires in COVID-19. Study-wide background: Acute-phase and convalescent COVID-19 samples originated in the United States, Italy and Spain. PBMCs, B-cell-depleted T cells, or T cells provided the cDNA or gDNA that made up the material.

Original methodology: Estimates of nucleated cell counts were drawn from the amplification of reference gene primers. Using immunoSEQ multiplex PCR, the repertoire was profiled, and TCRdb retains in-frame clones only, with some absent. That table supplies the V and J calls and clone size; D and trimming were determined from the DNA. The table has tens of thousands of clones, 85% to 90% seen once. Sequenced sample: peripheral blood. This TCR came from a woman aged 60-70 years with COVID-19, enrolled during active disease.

The CDR3 nucleotides read TGTGCCAGCAGTGGAGTATATAGCAATCAGCCCCAGCATTTT. Translated: CASSGVYSNQPQHF. The chain carries TRBV2 and TRBJ1-5, with D hard to call. Trimming shortened V by 4 bases and J by 0 bases, and 7 bases separated the two germline ends. CDR3 length: 14 residues. Germline CDR1 SNHLY, CDR2 FYNNEI.